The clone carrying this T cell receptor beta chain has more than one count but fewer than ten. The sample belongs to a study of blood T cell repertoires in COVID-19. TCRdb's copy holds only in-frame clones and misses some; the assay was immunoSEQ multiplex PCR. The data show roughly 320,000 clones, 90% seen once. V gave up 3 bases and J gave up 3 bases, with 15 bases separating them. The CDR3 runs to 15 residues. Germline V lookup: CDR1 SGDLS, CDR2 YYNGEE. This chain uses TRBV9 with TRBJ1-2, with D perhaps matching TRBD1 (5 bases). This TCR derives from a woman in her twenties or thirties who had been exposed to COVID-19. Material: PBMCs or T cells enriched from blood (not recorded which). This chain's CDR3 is CASSEGPQGHYGYTF. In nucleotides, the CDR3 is TGTGCCAGCAGCGAAGGACCTCAGGGCCACTATGGCTACACCTTC.